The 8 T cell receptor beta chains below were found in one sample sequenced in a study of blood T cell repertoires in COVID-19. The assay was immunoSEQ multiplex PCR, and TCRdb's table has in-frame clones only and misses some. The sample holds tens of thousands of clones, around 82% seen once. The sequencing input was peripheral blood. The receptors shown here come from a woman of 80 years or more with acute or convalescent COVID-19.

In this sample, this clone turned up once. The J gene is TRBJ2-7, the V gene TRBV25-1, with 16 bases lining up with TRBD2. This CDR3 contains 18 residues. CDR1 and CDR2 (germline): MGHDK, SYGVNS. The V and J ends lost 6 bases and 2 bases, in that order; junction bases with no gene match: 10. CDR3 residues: CASSAGTSGRARTYEQYF. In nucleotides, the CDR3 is TGTGCCAGCAGCGCGGGGACTAGCGGGAGGGCCAGGACCTACGAGCAGTACTTC.

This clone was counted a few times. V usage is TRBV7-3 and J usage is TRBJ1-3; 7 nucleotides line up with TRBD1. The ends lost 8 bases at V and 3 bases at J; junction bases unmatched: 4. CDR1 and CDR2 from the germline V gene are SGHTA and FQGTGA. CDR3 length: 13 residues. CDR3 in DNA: TGTGCCAGCCGTAGGACAGGTGGAAACACCATATATTTT. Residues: CASRRTGGNTIYF.

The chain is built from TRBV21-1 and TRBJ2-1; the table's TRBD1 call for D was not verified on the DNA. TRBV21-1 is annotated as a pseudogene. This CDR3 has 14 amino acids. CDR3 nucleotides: TGTGCCAGCAGCAAGGACAGGGTCGGGGATGAGCAGTTCTTC. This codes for CASSKDRVGDEQFF.

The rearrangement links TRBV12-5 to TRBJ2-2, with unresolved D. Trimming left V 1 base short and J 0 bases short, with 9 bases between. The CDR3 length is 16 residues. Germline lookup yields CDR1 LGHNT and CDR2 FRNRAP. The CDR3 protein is CASGLGHRPNTGELFF. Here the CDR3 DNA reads TGTGCTAGTGGTTTGGGGCACCGCCCGAACACCGGGGAGCTGTTTTTT. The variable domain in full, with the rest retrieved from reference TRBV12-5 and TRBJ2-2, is DARVTQTPRHKVTEMGQEVTMRCQPILGHNTVFWYRQTMMQGLELLAYFRNRAPLDDSGMPKDRFSAEMPDATLATLKIQPSEPRDSAVYFCASGLGHRPNTGELFFGEGSRLTVL.

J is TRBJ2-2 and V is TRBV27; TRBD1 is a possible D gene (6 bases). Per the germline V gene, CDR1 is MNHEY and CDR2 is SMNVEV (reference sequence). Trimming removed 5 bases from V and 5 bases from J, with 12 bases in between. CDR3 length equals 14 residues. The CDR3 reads CASSPGVRTGELFF. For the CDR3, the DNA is TGTGCCAGCAGTCCAGGGGTTAGAACCGGGGAGCTGTTTTTT.

The CDR3 loop reads CASSYLGQDNSPLHF. CDR3 DNA: TGTGCCAGCAGTTATCTGGGGCAGGATAATTCACCCCTCCACTTT. This sequence joins TRBV6-5 and TRBJ1-6, with a tentative D call TRBD1 (5 bases). V was pared by 3 bases and J by 5 bases, with 11 bases between. This CDR3 region has 15 residues. CDR1 and CDR2 (germline): MNHEY, SVGAGI.

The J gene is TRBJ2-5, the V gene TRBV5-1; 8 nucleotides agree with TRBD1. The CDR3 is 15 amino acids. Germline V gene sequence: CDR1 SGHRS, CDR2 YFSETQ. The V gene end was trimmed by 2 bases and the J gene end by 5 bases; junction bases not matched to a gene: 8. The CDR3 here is CASSFSGGTGETQYF. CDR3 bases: TGCGCCAGCAGCTTTTCAGGGGGCACAGGGGAGACCCAGTACTTC.

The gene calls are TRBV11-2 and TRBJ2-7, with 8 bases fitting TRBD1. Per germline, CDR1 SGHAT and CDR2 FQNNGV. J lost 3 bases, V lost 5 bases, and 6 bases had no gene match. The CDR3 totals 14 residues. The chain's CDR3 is CASSERQGSYEQYF. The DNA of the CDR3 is TGTGCCAGCAGCGAACGACAGGGGAGCTACGAGCAGTACTTC. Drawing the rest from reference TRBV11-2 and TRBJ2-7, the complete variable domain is EAGVAQSPRYKIIEKRQSVAFWCNPISGHATLYWYQQILGQGPKLLIQFQNNGVVDDSQLPKDRFSAERLKGVDSTLKIQPAKLEDSAVYLCASSERQGSYEQYFGPGTRLTVT.